The rows below give T cell receptor beta chains drawn from one sample of a study of T cells after yellow fever vaccination. In TCRdb, the 5' RACE reads were re-called with MiXCR into one record per CDR3 protein. Found here are about 300,000 distinct CDR3 sequences, 3% to 4.5% of them singletons; the top ten hold roughly 24%. The specimen comprised PBMCs, sampled 5 days after the yellow fever booster vaccination. The receptors here all came from a man aged 18 to 30 who received the YFV17D yellow fever vaccine. Each CDR3 is given with its conserved first and last residue. The order of the fields is J gene, D gene, V gene, clone size, CDR3 protein, CDR3 DNA. D genes are given only for firm matches. Clone size appears in some rows only: once, few, many, or a class for an expanded clone.

TRBJ1-3 | - | TRBV9 | many | CASSAGGNLVGNTIYF | TGTGCCAGCAGCGCTGGGGGAAATTTAGTTGGAAACACCATATATTTT
TRBJ2-1 | - | TRBV6-5 | many | CASMGGNEQFF | TGTGCCAGCATGGGTGGGAATGAGCAGTTCTTC
TRBJ2-2 | - | TRBV18 | many | CASSFNSGELFF | TGTGCCAGCTCATTTAACTCCGGGGAGCTGTTTTTT
TRBJ2-1 | TRBD2 | TRBV7-9 | few | CASSQPGLAGGLFWFF | TGTGCCAGCAGCCAGCCGGGACTAGCGGGGGGGCTCTTCTGGTTCTTC
TRBJ2-5 | TRBD2 | TRBV20-1 | - | CSAFPLSRRASGGPETTQYF | TGCAGTGCTTTTCCCCTTAGTCGGCGGGCTAGCGGGGGCCCGGAGACGACCCAGTACTTC
TRBJ1-4 | TRBD1 | TRBV28 | many | CASSSLTGGNEKLFF | TGTGCCAGCAGTTCCCTGACAGGGGGAAATGAAAAACTGTTTTTT
TRBJ1-5 | TRBD1 | TRBV12-3/TRBV12-4 | - | CASSFFGQGLNQPQHF | TGTGCCAGCAGTTTCTTCGGACAGGGCCTAAATCAGCCCCAGCATTTT
TRBJ2-5 | TRBD1 | TRBV5-4 | - | CASSPSTGGVGETQYF | TGTGCCAGCAGCCCCTCCACAGGGGGAGTTGGGGAGACCCAGTACTTC
TRBJ2-1 | TRBD1 | TRBV6-1 | - | CASGTDSYNEQFF | TGTGCCAGTGGGACAGATTCCTACAATGAGCAGTTCTTC
TRBJ1-5 | - | TRBV30 | - | CAWGRNNQPQHF | TGTGCCTGGGGACGGAATAATCAGCCCCAGCATTTT